This TCR beta chain was sequenced in a study of OX40 agonist ivuxolimab in advanced cancers. Points from the study as a whole: Within 6 weeks, CD4+ and CD8+ blood T cells expanded clonally at 0.1 to 3.0 mg/kg. Among expanded peripheral T cells, antigen specificity went undetermined.

The repertoire was sequenced with immunoSEQ multiplex PCR; TCRdb's copy has only in-frame clones and lacks some. Here the sample spans tens of thousands of clones, nearly 95% being singletons. Notes on this clone: Its antigen is unidentified.

Sequencing was performed on CD4+ or CD8+ T cells sorted from blood, taken in a trial of the OX40 agonist ivuxolimab. The clonotype was recovered from an adult with an advanced solid tumor such as melanoma, head and neck, liver or kidney cancer.

The CDR3 spells CASSIRGLAGTGELFF. In nucleotides, the CDR3 is TGTGCCAGTAGTATCCGCGGACTAGCGGGGACCGGGGAGCTGTTTTTT. The chain links TRBV19 to TRBJ2-2; 12 positions match TRBD2. This CDR3 contains 16 residues. Trimming removed 3 bases from V and 5 bases from J; junction bases left unmatched: 4. The germline V gene has CDR1 LNHDA and CDR2 SQIVND (reference sequence).